These T cell receptor beta chains were read from a single sample in a study of blood T cell repertoires in COVID-19. The table came from immunoSEQ multiplex PCR; TCRdb's copy has only in-frame clones and leaves some out. Of 150,000 or so clones listed, about four fifths are singletons. Sequencing was done on a sample of peripheral blood. These receptor sequences come from a man aged 60 to 75 with acute or convalescent COVID-19. CDR3s include the opening cysteine and the closing phenylalanine or tryptophan. Fields, in order: CDR3 protein, CDR3 DNA, CDR3 length, J gene, D gene, V gene, clone size. The D gene is left open where the match is weak. Expanded clones are given a class, and other clones once, few, many or no size at all.

CDR3aa: CATTEGTGALKVTNTEAFF; CDR3nt: TGTGCCACAACGGAGGGGACAGGGGCCCTCAAGGTGACGAACACTGAAGCTTTCTTT; len: 19; j_gene: TRBJ1-1; d_gene: TRBD1; v_gene: TRBV19; abundance: .
CDR3aa: CASSLESSRPEQFF; CDR3nt: TGTGCCAGCAGCTTGGAATCTAGCAGACCCGAGCAGTTCTTC; len: 14; j_gene: TRBJ2-1; d_gene: .; v_gene: TRBV5-4; abundance: .
CDR3aa: CASSLRQGMNTEAFF; CDR3nt: TGTGCCAGCAGCTTGCGTCAGGGGATGAACACTGAAGCTTTCTTT; len: 15; j_gene: TRBJ1-1; d_gene: .; v_gene: TRBV5-4; abundance: .
CDR3aa: CAVRIQGAGNEQFF; CDR3nt: TGTGCCGTTAGGATACAGGGGGCGGGGAATGAGCAGTTCTTC; len: 14; j_gene: TRBJ2-1; d_gene: TRBD1; v_gene: TRBV7-2; abundance: few
CDR3aa: CASRHSAGANVLTF; CDR3nt: TGTGCCAGTAGGCATAGCGCTGGGGCCAACGTCCTGACTTTC; len: 14; j_gene: TRBJ2-6; d_gene: .; v_gene: TRBV19; abundance: once
CDR3aa: CASSDTYEQYF; CDR3nt: TGTGCCAGCAGCGATACTTACGAGCAGTACTTC; len: 11; j_gene: TRBJ2-7; d_gene: .; v_gene: TRBV5-4; abundance: .
CDR3aa: CASSLSVGGKLFF; CDR3nt: TGTGCCAGCAGTTTATCGGTGGGGGGAAAACTGTTTTTT; len: 13; j_gene: TRBJ1-4; d_gene: .; v_gene: TRBV27; abundance: once
CDR3aa: CASSLSVAKNIQYF; CDR3nt: TGTGCCAGCAGCCTCAGTGTAGCCAAAAACATTCAGTACTTC; len: 14; j_gene: TRBJ2-4; d_gene: .; v_gene: TRBV11-2; abundance: .
CDR3aa: CASSLRYRQGYEQYF; CDR3nt: TGCGCCAGCAGCCTCCGCTACCGACAGGGCTACGAGCAGTACTTC; len: 15; j_gene: TRBJ2-7; d_gene: TRBD1; v_gene: TRBV4-1; abundance: .
CDR3aa: CASSGPGQGHQPQHF; CDR3nt: TGTGCCAGCAGCGGACCGGGACAGGGGCATCAGCCCCAGCATTTT; len: 15; j_gene: TRBJ1-5; d_gene: TRBD1; v_gene: TRBV9; abundance: .
CDR3aa: CASSFGTGGFGDF; CDR3nt: TGTGCCAGCAGCTTTGGGACAGGGGGTTTCGGGGACTTC; len: 13; j_gene: TRBJ2-7; d_gene: TRBD1; v_gene: TRBV5-5; abundance: .
CDR3aa: CASSPGLLFANTGELFF; CDR3nt: TGTGCCAGCAGCCCGGGACTTCTTTTCGCGAACACCGGGGAGCTGTTTTTT; len: 17; j_gene: TRBJ2-2; d_gene: .; v_gene: TRBV7-2; abundance: few
CDR3aa: CASSARTTIYEQYF; CDR3nt: TGTGCCAGCAGCGCCCGGACTACCATCTACGAGCAGTACTTC; len: 14; j_gene: TRBJ2-7; d_gene: .; v_gene: TRBV14; abundance: once
CDR3aa: CASSVGGDSLYEQYF; CDR3nt: TGTGCCAGCAGCGTAGGGGGGGATTCGCTCTACGAGCAGTACTTC; len: 15; j_gene: TRBJ2-7; d_gene: .; v_gene: TRBV9; abundance: .
CDR3aa: CASSLASNQPQHF; CDR3nt: TGCGCCAGCAGCTTGGCCTCGAATCAGCCCCAGCATTTT; len: 13; j_gene: TRBJ1-5; d_gene: .; v_gene: TRBV5-1; abundance: .
CDR3aa: CASSEYRLAGGPYQETQYF; CDR3nt: TGTGCCAGCAGTGAATACCGGCTAGCGGGGGGGCCGTACCAAGAGACCCAGTACTTC; len: 19; j_gene: TRBJ2-5; d_gene: TRBD2; v_gene: TRBV6-1; abundance: .
CDR3aa: CASSPRGRSNQPQHF; CDR3nt: TGTGCCAGCAGCCCAAGGGGGAGAAGCAATCAGCCCCAGCATTTT; len: 15; j_gene: TRBJ1-5; d_gene: .; v_gene: TRBV5-5; abundance: .
CDR3aa: CASGSTVNTEAFF; CDR3nt: TGTGCTAGTGGTTCTACAGTGAACACTGAAGCTTTCTTT; len: 13; j_gene: TRBJ1-1; d_gene: .; v_gene: TRBV12-5; abundance: few
CDR3aa: CASSQAWGRSYNEQFF; CDR3nt: TGCGCCAGCAGCCAAGCTTGGGGGCGCTCCTACAATGAGCAGTTCTTC; len: 16; j_gene: TRBJ2-1; d_gene: .; v_gene: TRBV4-3; abundance: once
CDR3aa: CASSSSRRWYEQYF; CDR3nt: TGCGCCAGCAGCTCCTCTAGGCGTTGGTACGAGCAGTACTTC; len: 14; j_gene: TRBJ2-7; d_gene: .; v_gene: TRBV5-1; abundance: .
CDR3aa: CASSMGEAPSEQYF; CDR3nt: TGTGCCAGCAGCATGGGGGAGGCTCCTAGTGAGCAGTACTTC; len: 14; j_gene: TRBJ2-7; d_gene: .; v_gene: TRBV5-5; abundance: few
CDR3aa: CASSERGGGKLFF; CDR3nt: TGTGCCAGCAGTGAACGGGGAGGTGGGAAACTGTTTTTT; len: 13; j_gene: TRBJ1-4; d_gene: .; v_gene: TRBV2; abundance: .
CDR3aa: CATSPELNSPLHF; CDR3nt: TGTGCCACCAGCCCCGAGCTTAATTCACCCCTCCACTTT; len: 13; j_gene: TRBJ1-6; d_gene: .; v_gene: TRBV15; abundance: .
CDR3aa: CASSTDRIIPRDGYTF; CDR3nt: TGTGCCAGCAGCACGGACAGGATAATCCCGCGGGATGGCTACACCTTC; len: 16; j_gene: TRBJ1-2; d_gene: TRBD1; v_gene: TRBV5-4; abundance: many
CDR3aa: CASSFGLGTGGTEAFF; CDR3nt: TGTGCCAGCAGTTTTGGTTTAGGGACAGGGGGCACTGAAGCTTTCTTT; len: 16; j_gene: TRBJ1-1; d_gene: TRBD1; v_gene: TRBV28; abundance: once
CDR3aa: CASSTGLAGMAQYF; CDR3nt: TGTGCCAGCAGCACAGGACTAGCGGGAATGGCCCAGTACTTC; len: 14; j_gene: TRBJ2-5; d_gene: TRBD2; v_gene: TRBV3-1/TRBV3-2; abundance: .